The 18 T cell receptor beta chains presented below share a single source sample, sequenced in a study of T cell responses to AZD1222 COVID-19 vaccine. Profiling relied on immunoSEQ multiplex PCR, and the TCRdb table lists in-frame clones only, not all of them. In the table there are some 140,000 clones, 80% to 95% of which are singletons. This specimen was peripheral blood, taken on day 0 of AZD1222 vaccination. The receptors were sampled from an adult in good health.

This chain connects TRBV7-9 to TRBJ2-7; 10 bases are a match to TRBD2. CDR3 size: 14 residues. CDR1 and CDR2 (germline): SEHNR, FQNEAQ (reference sequence). V lost 4 bases and J lost 3; bases outside the gene matches: 3. The CDR3 coding sequence is TGTGCCAGCAGCTCACTAGCGGGGAACTACGAGCAGTACTTC. Protein: CASSSLAGNYEQYF.

The sample holds one count of this clone. V usage is TRBV4-3 and J usage is TRBJ1-2; no definite D call. Trimming removed 0 bases from V and 5 bases from J, with 13 bases in between. Germline V gives CDR1 LGHNA, CDR2 YSLEER. CDR3 length: 15 amino acids. CDR3 residues: CASSQDSRPSYGYTF. The CDR3 DNA is TGCGCCAGCAGCCAAGATTCAAGACCCTCGTATGGCTACACCTTC.

V gene TRBV5-1 combines with J gene TRBJ2-7; possible D gene TRBD1, 5 bases. The CDR3 has 13 amino acids. Germline CDR1 and CDR2: SGHRS and YFSETQ. V was pared by 2 bases and J by 5 bases, with 11 bases between. CDR3 nucleotides: TGCGCCAGCAGCTTCCCAGGGATCAACGAGCAGTACTTC. Encoded protein: CASSFPGINEQYF.

The rearrangement links TRBV11-2 to TRBJ1-5; no clear D. CDR1 is SGHAT and CDR2 is FQNNGV in the germline V gene. The V end lost 1 base, the J end lost 7 bases, and 8 bases lay between the germline ends. The CDR3 totals 13 residues. CDR3 nucleotides: TGTGCCAGCAGCTTAGGGGGATTGCAGCCCCAGCATTTT. Protein product: CASSLGGLQPQHF.

This chain links TRBV18 with TRBJ1-2; D call uncertain. Per germline, CDR1 KGHSH and CDR2 LQKENI. This CDR3 is 14 amino acids long. Trimming removed 3 bases from V and 3 bases from J, with 11 bases in between. The DNA for the CDR3 is TGTGCCAGCTCACCCCTCGACACCCACTATGGCTACACCTTC. Protein product: CASSPLDTHYGYTF.

DNA of the CDR3: TGTGCCAGCAGTTTAGCGGGAGGCTCGTATGAGCAGTTCTTC. Its protein is CASSLAGGSYEQFF. The chain uses TRBV27 and TRBJ2-1, with 8 bases matching TRBD2. The CDR3 sequence is 14 residues long. Trimming cost V 2 bases and J 8 bases; bases outside gene matches: 5. Germline CDR1 and CDR2: MNHEY and SMNVEV (reference sequence).

V is TRBV29-1 and J is TRBJ2-2; TRBD1 might be the D (6 bases). V shed 5 bases and J shed 6 bases, with 19 bases lying between them. The CDR3 totals 15 residues. Germline V lookup: CDR1 SQVTM, CDR2 ANQGSEA. Here the CDR3 DNA reads TGCAGCGTTCTGGGAACCGAGGGGGTGGCCGGGGAGCTGTTTTTT. Translated, it gives CSVLGTEGVAGELFF.

The CDR3 sequence: CASSLAGAQGGGYTF. CDR3 coding DNA: TGTGCCAGCAGCTTAGCGGGAGCGCAGGGGGGCGGCTACACCTTC. The chain uses TRBV7-9 and TRBJ1-2; 7 bases match TRBD1. Germline trimming cut 0 bases from V and 8 bases from J; bases unmatched to any gene: 9. This CDR3 is 15 amino acids long. In germline, CDR1 is SEHNR, CDR2 FQNEAQ (reference sequence).

The chain recombines TRBV12-3 or TRBV12-4 with TRBJ1-2, with a possible D match to TRBD1 (6 bases). The ends were cut back, 6 bases at V and 5 bases at J, with 13 bases in the middle. This CDR3 contains 13 residues. Written as DNA, the CDR3 is TGTGCCAGCAGATCCTCAGGGGTATATGGCTACACCTTC. Translation gives CASRSSGVYGYTF.

This chain joins TRBV5-6 and TRBJ1-6; TRBD1 matches at 11 bases. Germline assignment: CDR1 SGHDT and CDR2 YYEEEE. V lost 0 bases to trimming and J lost 7 bases; unmatched junction nucleotides: 3. This CDR3 spans 16 amino acids. The CDR3 loop reads CASSLGTGGKNSPLHF. The CDR3 DNA sequence: TGTGCCAGCAGCTTGGGGACAGGGGGCAAGAATTCACCCCTCCACTTT.

This clone was seen just once. This chain connects TRBV24-1 to TRBJ2-4; 11 nucleotides agree with TRBD2. The CDR3 is made up of 15 amino acids. With 5 bases clipped from V and 5 bases from J, the junction kept 4 bases outside the gene matches. CDR1 is KGHDR, CDR2 SFDVKD, per germline. The CDR3 DNA follows: TGTGCCACCAGTGTAGCGGGAGGGCCGGAAAACATTCAGTACTTC. Its translation: CATSVAGGPENIQYF.

This rearrangement joins TRBV5-4 to TRBJ1-3; 7 bases fit TRBD1. Germline trimming cut 1 base from V and 6 bases from J; bases unmatched to any gene: 4. The CDR3 has 14 amino acids. CDR1 and CDR2 (germline): SGHNT, YYREEE (reference sequence). The CDR3, as DNA: TGTGCCAGCAGCTTGAACAGGGGTGCAAACACCATATATTTT. This encodes CASSLNRGANTIYF.

CDR3 protein: CASSPGPPGNTEAFF. The DNA of the CDR3 is TGTGCCAGCTCACCTGGGCCCCCCGGGAACACTGAAGCTTTCTTT. The chain joins TRBV18 to TRBJ1-1, with unresolved D. V was cut by 3 bases and J by 1 base, with 12 bases left in between. The CDR3 contains 15 residues. Per the germline V gene, CDR1 is KGHSH and CDR2 is LQKENI.

The chain couples TRBV9 to TRBJ2-6, with D tentatively TRBD1 or TRBD2 (5 bases each). Trimming stripped 1 base from V and 4 bases from J, with 15 bases between. Germline V gene lookup returns CDR1 SGDLS and CDR2 YYNGEE. The CDR3 is made up of 17 amino acids. CDR3 residues: CASSVRGHRTGANVLTF. Written as DNA, the CDR3 is TGTGCCAGCAGCGTACGGGGTCACCGGACAGGGGCCAACGTCCTGACTTTC.

V is TRBV5-1 and J is TRBJ1-4; TRBD1 aligns across 9 bases. The CDR3 runs 15 residues. Germline loops: CDR1 SGHRS, CDR2 YFSETQ. Trimming cost V 0 bases and J 8 bases; bases outside gene matches: 5. The CDR3 coding sequence is TGCGCCAGCAGCTTGGAGGGACAGGGTGAGGAAAAACTGTTTTTT. Amino acids: CASSLEGQGEEKLFF.

The chain links TRBV24-1 to TRBJ1-2, with a weak D call TRBD1 (6 bases). Germline values: CDR1 KGHDR, CDR2 SFDVKD. This CDR3 spans 15 amino acids. V was shortened by 5 bases and J by 4 bases, with 16 bases between the two germline ends. The DNA for the CDR3 is TGTGCCACCAGTGGGTTGGGCAGGGGAGGCTATGGCTACACCTTC. This encodes CATSGLGRGGYGYTF.

This clone was counted only a few times. The chain couples TRBV5-1 to TRBJ2-7; D remains unclear. The germline V and J ends were trimmed by 5 bases and 1 base, with 4 bases remaining between them. Germline lookup yields CDR1 SGHRS and CDR2 YFSETQ. The CDR3 loop spans 11 amino acids. The CDR3 reads CASRRSYEQYF. The CDR3 bases are TGCGCCAGCAGAAGGTCCTACGAGCAGTACTTC.

This rearrangement joins TRBV6-6 to TRBJ2-7; D remains unclear. The CDR3 contains 11 residues. V was clipped by 2 bases and J by 7 bases, with 6 bases between them. The germline V gene encodes CDR1 MNHNY and CDR2 SVGAGI (reference sequence). CDR3 loop: CASSYGGEQYF. In nucleotides, the CDR3 is TGTGCCAGCAGTTACGGTGGAGAGCAGTACTTC.